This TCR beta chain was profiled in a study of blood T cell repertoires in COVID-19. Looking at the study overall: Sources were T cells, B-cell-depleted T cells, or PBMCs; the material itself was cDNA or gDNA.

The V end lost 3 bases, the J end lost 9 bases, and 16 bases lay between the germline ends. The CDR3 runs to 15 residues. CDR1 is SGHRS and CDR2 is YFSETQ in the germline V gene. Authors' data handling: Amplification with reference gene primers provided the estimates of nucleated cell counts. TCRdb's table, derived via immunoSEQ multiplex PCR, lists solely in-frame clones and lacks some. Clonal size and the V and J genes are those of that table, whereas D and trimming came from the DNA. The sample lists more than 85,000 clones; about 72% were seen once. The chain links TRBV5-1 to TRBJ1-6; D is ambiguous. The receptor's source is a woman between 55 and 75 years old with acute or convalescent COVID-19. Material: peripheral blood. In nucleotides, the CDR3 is TGCGCCAGCAGCTCCTCCGGACTGGACTTTTCACCCCTCCACTTT. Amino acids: CASSSSGLDFSPLHF.